A selection of T cell receptor beta chains follows, all from one sample in a study of blood T cell repertoires in COVID-19. TCRdb keeps only in-frame clones here, not all; method: immunoSEQ multiplex PCR. The table has 90,000 to 140,000 clones, 81% seen once. Material: peripheral blood. The receptor set was obtained from a man older than 75 with acute or convalescent COVID-19. The CDR3 runs from the conserved cysteine through the conserved F or W. D genes are given only for firm matches. Rows give clone size only sometimes, using once, few, many, or a class for an expanded clone.

TRBJ2-1 TRBV7-9 once TRBD1 CASSLASKGAASNEQFF TGTGCCAGCAGCTTAGCGTCGAAGGGGGCCGCAAGCAATGAGCAGTTCTTC
TRBJ2-3 TRBV30 - TRBD2 CAWSVGSGRTDTQYF TGTGCCTGGAGTGTTGGTAGCGGGAGAACAGATACGCAGTATTTT
TRBJ1-4 TRBV28 few - CASSWAWTVLSEEKLFF TGTGCCAGCAGTTGGGCCTGGACAGTGCTATCCGAGGAAAAACTGTTTTTT
TRBJ1-1 TRBV6-2/TRBV6-3 - TRBD1 CASNPWTGNTEAFF TGTGCCAGCAACCCGTGGACAGGGAACACTGAAGCTTTCTTT
TRBJ2-6 TRBV27 - - CASSLRGGWLDSGANVLTF TGTGCCAGCAGTTTACGAGGGGGTTGGTTAGACTCTGGGGCCAACGTCCTGACTTTC
TRBJ1-2 TRBV2 few TRBD1 CASRGQELNYGYTF TGTGCCAGCCGAGGACAGGAACTCAACTATGGCTACACCTTC
TRBJ1-3 TRBV18 - - CASSPEGAASGNTIYF TGTGCCAGCTCACCAGAAGGGGCAGCCTCTGGAAACACCATATATTTT
TRBJ2-4 TRBV6-2/TRBV6-3 - - CASSSSEVQYF TGTGCCAGCAGTTCCTCGGAGGTTCAGTACTTC
TRBJ1-5 TRBV21-1 many - CASSIPTEPQHF TGTGCCAGCAGCATTCCTACAGAGCCCCAGCATTTT
TRBJ1-4 TRBV18 - - CASSPARSATNEKLFF TGTGCCAGCTCACCAGCCCGAAGCGCAACTAATGAAAAACTGTTTTTT
TRBJ2-7 TRBV2 few - CASSEPTRGTYEQYF TGTGCCAGCAGTGAACCGACACGAGGGACCTACGAGCAGTACTTC
TRBJ2-7 TRBV7-8 - - CASSFRGDWSRYEQYF TGTGCCAGCAGCTTCAGGGGGGACTGGTCTAGGTACGAGCAGTACTTC
TRBJ2-1 TRBV28 - TRBD2 CASSQMTSGTFEQFF TGTGCCAGCAGTCAGATGACTAGCGGGACTTTTGAGCAGTTCTTC
TRBJ2-1 TRBV15 - TRBD1 CATSRDRAGNEQFF TGTGCCACCAGCAGGGACAGGGCGGGCAATGAGCAGTTCTTC
TRBJ1-1 TRBV5-1 - TRBD1 CASSLEQGGTEAFF TGCGCCAGCAGCTTGGAGCAGGGGGGAACTGAAGCTTTCTTT
TRBJ2-7 TRBV2 - - CASISGTSTYEQYF TGTGCCAGCATTTCCGGGACATCTACCTACGAGCAGTACTTC
TRBJ2-2 TRBV6-4 - TRBD2 CASSLTSGNTGELFF TGTGCCAGCAGTTTGACTAGCGGGAACACCGGGGAGCTGTTTTTT
TRBJ1-1 TRBV5-1 - - CASSLRGRENTEAFF TGCGCCAGCAGCTTACGGGGGAGGGAGAACACTGAAGCTTTCTTT
TRBJ2-7 TRBV5-1 - TRBD2 CASSPSAAGASYEQYF TGCGCCAGCAGCCCCTCAGCGGCGGGAGCTTCCTACGAGCAGTACTTC
TRBJ1-5 TRBV7-9 - - CASSHRDSNQPQHF TGTGCCAGCAGCCACAGGGATAGCAATCAGCCCCAGCATTTT
TRBJ2-2 TRBV6-5 - - CASSRDSLRGELFF TGTGCCAGCAGCCGGGACTCACTCCGGGGGGAGCTGTTTTTT
TRBJ2-7 TRBV5-4 once - CASSLNSRTAYEQYF TGTGCCAGCAGCTTGAATTCGCGAACCGCCTACGAGCAGTACTTC
TRBJ2-3 TRBV6-5 - TRBD2 CASSVSGNTDTQYF TGTGCCAGCAGCGTGAGCGGGAACACAGATACGCAGTATTTT
TRBJ2-2 TRBV7-2 few - CASSPRTNTGELFF TGTGCCAGCAGCCCCCGGACAAACACCGGGGAGCTGTTTTTT
TRBJ1-1 TRBV10-3 few - CAISASVRTEAFF TGTGCCATCAGTGCCTCGGTCCGCACTGAAGCTTTCTTT
TRBJ1-1 TRBV15 few - CATSRDSMNTEAFF TGTGCCACCAGCAGAGATTCCATGAACACTGAAGCTTTCTTT
TRBJ2-1 TRBV6-1 - TRBD2 CASSEARSGRYYNEQFF TGTGCCAGCAGTGAAGCGCGGAGCGGGAGGTACTACAATGAGCAGTTCTTC
TRBJ2-5 TRBV2 - TRBD2 CASSEGLAERPQYF TGTGCCAGCAGTGAAGGACTAGCGGAGAGACCCCAGTACTTC
TRBJ2-7 TRBV11-1 - TRBD2 CASSLGLAGGQDEQYF TGTGCCAGCAGCTTAGGACTAGCGGGAGGGCAAGACGAGCAGTACTTC
TRBJ1-1 TRBV7-2 few TRBD1 CASSLGTGGPEAFF TGTGCCAGCAGCTTAGGGACAGGAGGTCCTGAAGCTTTCTTT
TRBJ2-1 TRBV3-1/TRBV3-2 - TRBD2 CASSQPGLTYNEQFF TGTGCCAGCAGCCAGCCGGGACTAACCTACAATGAGCAGTTCTTC
TRBJ1-2 TRBV2 - - CASSDRDYGYTF TGTGCCAGCAGTGACAGGGACTATGGCTACACCTTC
TRBJ2-7 TRBV5-5 - TRBD1 CASSLTGTGFYEQYF TGTGCCAGCAGTCTCACCGGGACAGGATTCTACGAGCAGTACTTC
TRBJ2-7 TRBV29-1 - - CSVTDIYYEQYF TGCAGCGTTACGGACATCTACTACGAGCAGTACTTC
TRBJ1-4 TRBV19 few - CASSGGVGAEKLFF TGTGCCAGTAGTGGAGGGGTCGGGGCTGAAAAACTGTTTTTT
TRBJ2-1 TRBV6-4 - - CASTSNAGSYNEQFF TGTGCCAGCACCTCCAATGCGGGGTCCTACAATGAGCAGTTCTTC
TRBJ2-2 TRBV6-1 - - CASSETLGGAGELFF TGTGCCAGCAGTGAGACCCTAGGGGGGGCCGGGGAGCTGTTTTTT
TRBJ2-1 TRBV28 once TRBD2 CASSLLGGIAGSYNEQFF TGTGCCAGCAGTTTACTAGGGGGAATAGCGGGATCCTACAATGAGCAGTTCTTC
TRBJ2-1 TRBV11-3 - - CASSDTRGEQFF TGTGCCAGCAGCGATACTAGGGGGGAGCAGTTCTTC
TRBJ2-7 TRBV7-3 - TRBD2 CASSLGGGVPYEQYF TGTGCCAGCAGCTTAGGCGGGGGTGTCCCCTACGAGCAGTACTTC
TRBJ2-2 TRBV7-9 - - CASSLRGITGELFF TGTGCCAGCAGCTTAAGGGGGATCACCGGGGAGCTGTTTTTT
TRBJ2-7 TRBV6-5 - TRBD1 CASRYQSTGNSYEQYF TGTGCCAGCAGATACCAATCGACAGGGAACTCCTACGAGCAGTACTTC